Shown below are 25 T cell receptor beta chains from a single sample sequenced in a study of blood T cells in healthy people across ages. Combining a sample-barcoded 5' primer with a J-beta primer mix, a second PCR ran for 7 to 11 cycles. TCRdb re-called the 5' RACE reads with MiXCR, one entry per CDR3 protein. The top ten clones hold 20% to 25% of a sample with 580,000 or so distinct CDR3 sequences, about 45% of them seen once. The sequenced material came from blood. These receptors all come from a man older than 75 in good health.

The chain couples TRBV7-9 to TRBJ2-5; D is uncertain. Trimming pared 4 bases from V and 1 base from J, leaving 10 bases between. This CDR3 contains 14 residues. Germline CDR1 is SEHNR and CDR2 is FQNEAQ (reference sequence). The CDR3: CASSSSWVQETQYF. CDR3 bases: TGTGCCAGCAGCTCGAGTTGGGTCCAAGAGACCCAGTACTTC.

CDR3 loop: CASSSALVQGSYEQYF. CDR3 nucleotide sequence: TGCGCCAGCAGCTCAGCCTTGGTACAGGGCTCCTACGAGCAGTACTTC. The rearrangement joins TRBV5-1 to TRBJ2-7; weak D call: TRBD1 (6 bases). Germline-derived CDR1 and CDR2 are SGHRS and YFSETQ. The V end lost 3 bases, the J end lost 0 bases, and 16 bases lay between the germline ends. This CDR3 is 16 amino acids long.

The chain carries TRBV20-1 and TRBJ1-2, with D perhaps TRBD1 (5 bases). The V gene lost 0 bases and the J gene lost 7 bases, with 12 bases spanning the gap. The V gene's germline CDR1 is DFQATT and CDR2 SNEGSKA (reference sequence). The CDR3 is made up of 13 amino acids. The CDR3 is CSARDYRDGGYTF. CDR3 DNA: TGCAGTGCTAGAGACTACCGGGACGGTGGCTACACCTTC.

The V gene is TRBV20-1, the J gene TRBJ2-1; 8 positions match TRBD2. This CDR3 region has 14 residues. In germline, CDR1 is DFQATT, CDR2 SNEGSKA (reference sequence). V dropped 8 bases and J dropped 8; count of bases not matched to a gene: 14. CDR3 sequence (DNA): TGCAGTCCCAGGAGGGGGGCGGGACTAGATGAGCAGTTCTTC. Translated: CSPRRGAGLDEQFF.

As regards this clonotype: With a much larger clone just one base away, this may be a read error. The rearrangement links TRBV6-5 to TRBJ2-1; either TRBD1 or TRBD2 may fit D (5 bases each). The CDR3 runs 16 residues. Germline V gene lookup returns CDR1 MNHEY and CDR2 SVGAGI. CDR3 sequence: CASSYSGASTYNGQFF. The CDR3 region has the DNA TGTGCCAGCAGTTACTCAGGGGCTAGCACCTACAATGGGCAGTTCTTC.

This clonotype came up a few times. The chain's CDR3 is CASSQRGQGTFF. The CDR3, as DNA: TGTGCCAGCAGCCAAAGGGGACAGGGTACGTTCTTC. This chain joins TRBV6-5 and TRBJ2-1, with 9 nucleotides matching TRBD1. Germline V lookup: CDR1 MNHEY, CDR2 SVGAGI. This CDR3 contains 12 residues. After removal of 6 bases from V and 15 bases from J, the junction contained 9 bases not matched to a gene.

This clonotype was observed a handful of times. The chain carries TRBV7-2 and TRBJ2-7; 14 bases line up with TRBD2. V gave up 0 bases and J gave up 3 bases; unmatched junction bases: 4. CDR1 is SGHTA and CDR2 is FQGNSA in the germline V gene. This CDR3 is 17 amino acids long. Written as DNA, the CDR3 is TGTGCCAGCAGCTTAGCGGCGACTAGCGGGAGGGGCTACGAGCAGTACTTC. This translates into CASSLAATSGRGYEQYF.

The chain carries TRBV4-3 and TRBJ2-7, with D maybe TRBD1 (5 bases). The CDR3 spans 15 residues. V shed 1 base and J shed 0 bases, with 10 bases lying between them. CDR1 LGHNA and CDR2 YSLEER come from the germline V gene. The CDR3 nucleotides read TGCGCCAGCAGCCAAGTTACAGGCCGCTCCTACGAGCAGTACTTC. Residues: CASSQVTGRSYEQYF.

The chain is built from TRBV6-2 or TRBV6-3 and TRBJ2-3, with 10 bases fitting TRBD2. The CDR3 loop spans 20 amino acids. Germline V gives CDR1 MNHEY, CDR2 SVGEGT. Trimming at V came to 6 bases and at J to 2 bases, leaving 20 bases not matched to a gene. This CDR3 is CASRTRRFSTSGINTDTQYF. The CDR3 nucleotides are TGTGCCAGCAGAACCCGGCGCTTTTCTACTAGCGGGATTAACACAGATACGCAGTATTTT.

The CDR3 is CASSKDYRDFYNEQFF. DNA for the CDR3: TGTGCCAGCAGCAAAGACTACCGGGACTTCTACAATGAGCAGTTCTTC. The gene calls are TRBV7-9 and TRBJ2-1; TRBD2 is a possible D gene (6 bases). From germline, CDR1 is SEHNR and CDR2 FQNEAQ (reference sequence). Trimming shortened V by 5 bases and J by 3 bases, and 17 bases separated the two germline ends. The CDR3 covers 16 residues.

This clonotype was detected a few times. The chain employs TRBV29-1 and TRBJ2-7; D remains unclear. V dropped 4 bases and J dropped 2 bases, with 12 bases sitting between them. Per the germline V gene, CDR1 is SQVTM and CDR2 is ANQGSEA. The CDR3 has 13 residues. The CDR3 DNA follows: TGCAGCGTTGGGCGGACCGGGCCCTACGAGCAGTACTTC. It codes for CSVGRTGPYEQYF.

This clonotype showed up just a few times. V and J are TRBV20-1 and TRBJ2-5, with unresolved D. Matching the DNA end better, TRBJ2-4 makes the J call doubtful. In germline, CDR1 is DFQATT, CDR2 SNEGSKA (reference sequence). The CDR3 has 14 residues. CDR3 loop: CSARAAAGMNIQYF. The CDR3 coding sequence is TGCAGTGCTAGAGCCGCGGCAGGAATGAACATTCAGTACTTC.

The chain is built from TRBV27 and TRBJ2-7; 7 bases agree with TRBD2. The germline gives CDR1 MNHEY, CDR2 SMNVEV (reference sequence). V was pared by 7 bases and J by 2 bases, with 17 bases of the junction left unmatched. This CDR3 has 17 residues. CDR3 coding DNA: TGTGCCAGCATGATTAGCGGTGAGGCTAGCGGAACCTACGAGCAGTACTTC. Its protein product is CASMISGEASGTYEQYF.

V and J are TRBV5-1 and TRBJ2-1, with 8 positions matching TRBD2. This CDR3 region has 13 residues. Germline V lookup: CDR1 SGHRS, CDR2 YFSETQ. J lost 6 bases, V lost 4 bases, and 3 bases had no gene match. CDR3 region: CASSIGTSNEQFF. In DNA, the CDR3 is TGCGCCAGCAGCATTGGGACTAGCAATGAGCAGTTCTTC.

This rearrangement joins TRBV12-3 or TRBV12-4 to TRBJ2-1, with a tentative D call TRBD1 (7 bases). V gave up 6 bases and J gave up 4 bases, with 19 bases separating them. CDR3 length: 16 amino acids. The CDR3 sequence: CASRNELAGGYNEQFF. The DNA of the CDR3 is TGTGCCAGCAGAAATGAACTAGCAGGGGGATACAATGAGCAGTTCTTC.

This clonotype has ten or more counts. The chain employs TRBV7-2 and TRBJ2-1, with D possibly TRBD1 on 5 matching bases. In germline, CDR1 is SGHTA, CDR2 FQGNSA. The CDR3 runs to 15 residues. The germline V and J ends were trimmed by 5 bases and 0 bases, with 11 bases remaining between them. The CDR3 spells CASSPGHLSYNEQFF. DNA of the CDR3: TGTGCCAGCAGCCCAGGACACCTCTCCTACAATGAGCAGTTCTTC.

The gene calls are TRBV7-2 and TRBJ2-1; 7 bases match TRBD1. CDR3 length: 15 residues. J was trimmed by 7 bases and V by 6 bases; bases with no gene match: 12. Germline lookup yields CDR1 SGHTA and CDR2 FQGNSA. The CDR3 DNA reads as TGTGCCAGCAGTCACAAGAGAGGGGGCGGGAATGAGCAGTTCTTC. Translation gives CASSHKRGGGNEQFF.

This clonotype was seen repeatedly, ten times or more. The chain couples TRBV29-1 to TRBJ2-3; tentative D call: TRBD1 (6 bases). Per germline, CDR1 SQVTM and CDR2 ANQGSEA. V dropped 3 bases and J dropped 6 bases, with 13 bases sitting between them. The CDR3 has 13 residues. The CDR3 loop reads CSVDGRGSDTQYF. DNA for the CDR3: TGCAGCGTTGATGGCAGGGGATCTGATACGCAGTATTTT.

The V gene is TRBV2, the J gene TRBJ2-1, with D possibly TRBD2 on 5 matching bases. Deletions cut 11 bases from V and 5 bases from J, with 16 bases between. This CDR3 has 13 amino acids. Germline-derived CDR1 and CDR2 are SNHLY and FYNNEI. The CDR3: CAQALVGDNEQFF. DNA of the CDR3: TGTGCCCAAGCCTTGGTCGGGGACAATGAGCAGTTCTTC.

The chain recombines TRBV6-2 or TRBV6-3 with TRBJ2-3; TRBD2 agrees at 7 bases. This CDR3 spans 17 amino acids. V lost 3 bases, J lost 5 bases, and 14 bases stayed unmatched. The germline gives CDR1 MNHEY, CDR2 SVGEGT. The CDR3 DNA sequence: TGTGCCAGCAGTTATCAAGTCGGCGGGAGAGGGAAAGATACGCAGTATTTT. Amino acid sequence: CASSYQVGGRGKDTQYF.

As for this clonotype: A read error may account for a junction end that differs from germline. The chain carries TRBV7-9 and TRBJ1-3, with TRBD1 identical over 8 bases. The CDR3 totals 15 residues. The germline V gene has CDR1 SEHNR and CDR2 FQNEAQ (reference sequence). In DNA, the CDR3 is TGTGCCAGCAGCTTACAGGGGGCGTCTGAAAACACCATATATTTT. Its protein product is CASSLQGASENTIYF.

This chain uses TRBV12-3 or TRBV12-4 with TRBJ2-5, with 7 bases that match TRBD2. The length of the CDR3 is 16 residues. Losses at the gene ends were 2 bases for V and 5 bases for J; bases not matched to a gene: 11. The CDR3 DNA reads TGTGCCAGCAGTTTAAGACTCCGGCAGGGAGGGGAGACCCAGTACTTC. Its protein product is CASSLRLRQGGETQYF.

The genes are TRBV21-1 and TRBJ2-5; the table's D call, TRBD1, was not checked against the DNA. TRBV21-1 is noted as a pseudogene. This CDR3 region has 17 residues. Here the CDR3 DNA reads TGTGCCAGCAGCTCCTGCACTCCGGGACAGCCGGATGAGACCCAGTACTTC. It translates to CASSSCTPGQPDETQYF.

The CDR3 loop is CSARPTWNTEAFF. In nucleotides, the CDR3 is TGCAGCGCCAGACCGACCTGGAACACTGAAGCTTTCTTT. V and J are TRBV29-1 and TRBJ1-1; unclear D gene. This CDR3 spans 13 amino acids. Germline values: CDR1 SQVTM, CDR2 ANQGSEA. V dropped 7 bases and J dropped 1 base, with 13 bases sitting between them.

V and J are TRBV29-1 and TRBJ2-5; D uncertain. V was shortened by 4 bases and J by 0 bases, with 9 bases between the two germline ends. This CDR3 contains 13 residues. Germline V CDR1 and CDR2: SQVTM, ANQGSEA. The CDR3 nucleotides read TGCAGCGTTGCGGGCGCCTACCAAGAGACCCAGTACTTC. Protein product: CSVAGAYQETQYF.